A single sample gave rise to the 3 T cell receptor beta chains below, sequenced in a study of shared clonotypes between healthy human individuals. Assay used: immunoSEQ multiplex PCR; TCRdb lists only in-frame clones, some missing. Here the sample spans millions of clones, around nine tenths being singletons. The sequencing input was naive CD4+ T cells sorted from blood. Regarding subset: CD45RA+ positively selected. The receptors originated from a man between 18 and 35 years old in good health.

The V and J genes are TRBV18 and TRBJ2-6; D is ambiguous. Germline CDR1 is KGHSH and CDR2 is LQKENI. This CDR3 has 15 residues. The V gene lost 0 bases and the J gene lost 2 bases, with 5 bases spanning the gap. The CDR3 region has the DNA TGTGCCAGCTCACCACCGGTAACTGGGGCCAACGTCCTGACTTTC. Its protein is CASSPPVTGANVLTF. The full variable domain, rest sourced from reference TRBV18 and TRBJ2-6, is NAGVMQNPRHLVRRRGQEARLRCSPMKGHSHVYWYRQLPEEGLKFMVYLQKENIIDESGMPKERFSAEFPKEGPSILRIQQVVRGDSAAYFCASSPPVTGANVLTFGAGSRLTVL.

The rearrangement links TRBV6-1 to TRBJ1-6; TRBD1 aligns across 8 bases. With V trimmed by 11 bases and J by 5 bases, 11 bases remained unmatched. The CDR3 has 15 amino acids. Germline loops: CDR1 MNHNS, CDR2 SASEGT. The CDR3 DNA reads TGTGCCGGCGGACAGGGCCCCAATAATAATTCACCCCTCCACTTT. This translates into CAGGQGPNNNSPLHF.

Points on this clone: Other DNA variants within this sample encode the same CDR3. The genes are TRBV9 and TRBJ2-2, with 8 positions matching TRBD1. The CDR3 spans 16 residues. CDR1 and CDR2 from the germline V gene are SGDLS and YYNGEE. V was pared by 0 bases and J by 1 base, with 2 bases of the junction left unmatched. CDR3 protein: CASSVGTGKNTGELFF. The CDR3 DNA reads TGTGCCAGCAGCGTAGGGACAGGGAAGAACACCGGGGAGCTGTTTTTT.